One and the same sample provided the 24 T cell receptor beta chains below, sequenced in a study of blood T cell repertoires in COVID-19. Data came from immunoSEQ multiplex PCR; TCRdb stores just in-frame clones and leaves some out. The sample contains about 200,000 clones, 85% to 90% of which appear only once. The material sequenced was PBMCs or T cells enriched from blood (not recorded which). All receptors come from a woman in her 40s with acute COVID-19.

V usage is TRBV14 and J usage is TRBJ1-6; 8 nucleotides agree with TRBD1. The germline CDR1 and CDR2 sequences are SGHDN and FVKESK. CDR3 length equals 17 residues. The trim removed 1 base at V and 10 bases at J, leaving 12 bases unmatched. CDR3 region: CASSQVAGGQVNSPLHF. The CDR3 nucleotides are TGTGCCAGCAGCCAAGTTGCCGGGGGACAGGTAAACTCACCCCTCCACTTT.

With respect to this clone: The junction shows a germline mismatch at one end, possibly a read error. The V and J genes are TRBV12-3 or TRBV12-4 and TRBJ1-2; D is possibly TRBD1 (5 bases). This CDR3 has 11 residues. The CDR3 spells CASSFAQGVSF. CDR3 nucleotide sequence: TGTGCCAGCAGTTTTGCCCAAGGGGTTTCCTTC.

This rearrangement joins TRBV28 to TRBJ1-2; possibly TRBD1 for D (6 bases). This CDR3 contains 14 residues. Deletions cut 3 bases from V and 2 bases from J, with 10 bases between. From germline, CDR1 is MDHEN and CDR2 SYDVKM. The CDR3 loop is CASSLVQGNYGYTF. In DNA, the CDR3 is TGTGCCAGCAGTTTGGTGCAGGGGAACTATGGCTACACCTTC.

Turning to this clone: The junction departs from germline at one end; a sequencing error may be responsible. The rearrangement joins TRBV6-4 to TRBJ2-1; possible D gene TRBD1, 5 bases. Germline V lookup: CDR1 MRHNA, CDR2 SNTAGT. This CDR3 spans 12 amino acids. The CDR3 loop is CASSEQGKDRIF. Written as DNA, the CDR3 is TGTGCCAGCAGTGAGCAGGGAAAAGATCGGATCTTC.

The chain links TRBV11-2 to TRBJ1-5; possibly TRBD1 for D (6 bases). This CDR3 is built from 14 residues. The V gene lost 5 bases and the J gene lost 4 bases, with 12 bases spanning the gap. CDR1 is SGHAT and CDR2 is FQNNGV in the germline V gene. This CDR3 is CASSLGTGNQPQHF. CDR3 sequence (DNA): TGTGCCAGCAGCCTAGGAACAGGGAATCAGCCCCAGCATTTT.

The chain uses TRBV11-1 and TRBJ1-5; perhaps TRBD1 as D (6 bases). V lost 6 bases, J lost 3 bases, and 12 bases lay in between. Germline assignment: CDR1 SGHAT and CDR2 FQDESV (reference sequence). The CDR3 totals 14 residues. CDR3: CASSLTGNNQPQHF. For the CDR3, the DNA is TGTGCCAGCAGTTTAACAGGGAACAATCAGCCCCAGCATTTT.

This clone was detected a few times. The chain employs TRBV19 and TRBJ1-1, with a weak D call TRBD1 (5 bases). This CDR3 is 14 amino acids long. Trimming shortened V by 1 base and J by 0 bases, and 6 bases separated the two germline ends. Per the germline V gene, CDR1 is LNHDA and CDR2 is SQIVND (reference sequence). CDR3 coding DNA: TGTGCCAGTAGTATAGCAGGGTTGAACACTGAAGCTTTCTTT. Encoded protein: CASSIAGLNTEAFF.

The gene calls are TRBV5-6 and TRBJ2-1; 8 bases fit TRBD2. The CDR3 has 14 residues. V lost 1 base, J lost 9 bases, and 6 bases stayed unmatched. Germline V gene lookup returns CDR1 SGHDT and CDR2 YYEEEE. The CDR3 loop reads CASSLSGSFTEQFF. CDR3 sequence (DNA): TGTGCCAGCAGCTTGAGCGGGAGTTTCACTGAGCAGTTCTTC.

The chain has TRBV7-9 and TRBJ2-5; 7 nucleotides line up with TRBD1. Germline CDR1 is SEHNR and CDR2 is FQNEAQ (reference sequence). This CDR3 comprises 14 residues. V trimming: 6 bases; J trimming: 0 bases; junction bases outside the gene matches: 4. For the CDR3, the DNA is TGTGCCAGCAGTTTCACAGGGGACCAAGAGACCCAGTACTTC. The encoded protein is CASSFTGDQETQYF.

This clone was picked up one time. V is TRBV12-3 or TRBV12-4 and J is TRBJ2-7; D remains unclear. The CDR3 sequence is 13 residues long. The ends were cut back, 7 bases at V and 7 bases at J, with 17 bases in the middle. This chain's CDR3 is CASTADRVGEQYF. CDR3 sequence (DNA): TGTGCCAGCACCGCCGACCGGGTCGGGGAGCAGTACTTC.

The CDR3 coding sequence is TGTGCCAGCAGCCGCCCACAGGGTATTAGCTCCTACGAGCAGTACTTC. The encoded protein is CASSRPQGISSYEQYF. The chain couples TRBV5-8 to TRBJ2-7, with D perhaps matching TRBD1 (6 bases). V shed 4 bases and J shed 0 bases, with 17 bases lying between them. CDR1 and CDR2 (germline): SGHTS, YDEGEE. This CDR3 is 16 amino acids long. Looking up the rest from reference TRBV5-8 and TRBJ2-7 gives the full variable domain: EAGVTQSPTHLIKTRGQQATLRCSPISGHTSVYWYQQALGLGLQFLLWYDEGEERNRGNFPPRFSGRQFPNYSSELNVNALELEDSALYLCASSRPQGISSYEQYFGPGTRLTVT.

This chain uses TRBV5-1 with TRBJ1-1; 8 bases line up with TRBD1. Per the germline V gene, CDR1 is SGHRS and CDR2 is YFSETQ. V was clipped by 3 bases and J by 10 bases; unmatched bases: 23. CDR3 length: 18 amino acids. CDR3 residues: CASSSSDRDWRRVGGAFF. The CDR3 DNA reads TGCGCCAGCAGCTCGTCGGACAGGGATTGGCGGCGTGTGGGGGGAGCTTTCTTT.

V gene TRBV7-6 combines with J gene TRBJ2-5; 9 nucleotides agree with TRBD2. Germline trimming cut 3 bases from V and 2 bases from J; bases unmatched to any gene: 13. This CDR3 region has 18 residues. Germline V gene data show CDR1 as SGHVS and CDR2 as FNYEAQ. The CDR3 bases are TGTGCCAGCAGCTTTAGTACGGGGGTAGCGGGGGTTCAAGAGACCCAGTACTTC. As protein: CASSFSTGVAGVQETQYF.

The chain combines TRBV18 with TRBJ1-1; 9 bases are a match to TRBD1. CDR3 size: 17 residues. The V and J ends lost 2 bases and 5 bases, in that order; junction bases with no gene match: 12. Germline V gene sequence: CDR1 KGHSH, CDR2 LQKENI. CDR3 coding DNA: TGTGCCAGCTCACCAGGGATCCGGACAGGGGCAAGGACTGAAGCTTTCTTT. As protein: CASSPGIRTGARTEAFF. Combining the CDR3 with reference TRBV18 and TRBJ1-1 gives the whole variable domain NAGVMQNPRHLVRRRGQEARLRCSPMKGHSHVYWYRQLPEEGLKFMVYLQKENIIDESGMPKERFSAEFPKEGPSILRIQQVVRGDSAAYFCASSPGIRTGARTEAFFGQGTRLTVV.

The gene calls are TRBV30 and TRBJ2-7; 9 bases agree with TRBD2. The V gene's germline CDR1 is GTSNPN and CDR2 SVGIG (reference sequence). V lost 3 bases and J lost 2; bases outside the gene matches: 11. This CDR3 is 16 amino acids long. The CDR3 loop reads CAWRPPFAGGTYEQYF. CDR3 sequence (DNA): TGTGCCTGGAGGCCCCCTTTCGCGGGGGGGACCTACGAGCAGTACTTC.

The rearrangement uses TRBV2 and TRBJ2-2, with D possibly matching TRBD2 (6 bases). CDR1 SNHLY and CDR2 FYNNEI come from the germline V gene. V was pared by 4 bases and J by 6 bases, with 12 bases between. The CDR3 has 14 amino acids. The CDR3 spells CASSASWGAGELFF. Here the CDR3 DNA reads TGTGCCAGCAGTGCGTCCTGGGGGGCCGGGGAGCTGTTTTTT.

The chain joins TRBV2 to TRBJ2-3, with 14 nucleotides matching TRBD2. V shed 6 bases and J 10 bases; nucleotides not matched to a gene: 9. The CDR3 has 15 residues. Germline loops: CDR1 SNHLY, CDR2 FYNNEI. CDR3 DNA sequence: TGTGCCAGCAGCTTAATGGCGGGACTAGCGGGGGCGCAGTATTTT. Protein sequence: CASSLMAGLAGAQYF.

This chain joins TRBV2 and TRBJ2-7; D may be TRBD2 (5 bases). Germline V CDR1 and CDR2: SNHLY, FYNNEI. The CDR3 covers 15 residues. Trimming shortened V by 3 bases and J by 2 bases, and 14 bases separated the two germline ends. This CDR3 reads CASSEGLRAPYEQYF. The CDR3, as DNA: TGTGCCAGCAGTGAGGGGTTGAGGGCCCCCTACGAGCAGTACTTC.

The chain combines TRBV9 with TRBJ2-1; 10 bases line up with TRBD2. V shed 3 bases, J shed 4 bases, and the junction held 4 bases outside the gene matches. The CDR3 runs 15 residues. The germline V gene encodes CDR1 SGDLS and CDR2 YYNGEE. CDR3: CASSAEGLAYNEQFF. CDR3 bases: TGTGCCAGCAGCGCGGAGGGACTAGCGTACAATGAGCAGTTCTTC.

The CDR3 sequence is CASSVGQGLSGELFF. CDR3 bases: TGTGCCAGCAGCGTAGGACAGGGTTTAAGCGGGGAGCTGTTTTTT. The chain is built from TRBV9 and TRBJ2-2; 7 nucleotides line up with TRBD1. Losses at the gene ends were 0 bases for V and 7 bases for J; bases not matched to a gene: 6. From germline, CDR1 is SGDLS and CDR2 YYNGEE. CDR3 length equals 15 residues. Drawing the rest from reference TRBV9 and TRBJ2-2, the complete variable domain is DSGVTQTPKHLITATGQRVTLRCSPRSGDLSVYWYQQSLDQGLQFLIQYYNGEERAKGNILERFSAQQFPDLHSELNLSSLELGDSALYFCASSVGQGLSGELFFGEGSRLTVL.

The J gene is TRBJ1-2, the V gene TRBV5-1; D might be TRBD1 (6 bases). Trimming removed 4 bases at V and 0 bases at J, with 13 bases between. Per germline, CDR1 SGHRS and CDR2 YFSETQ. The CDR3 has 15 residues. The CDR3 sequence: CASSVATGPNYGYTF. The CDR3, as DNA: TGCGCCAGCAGCGTTGCAACAGGGCCTAACTATGGCTACACCTTC.

The chain carries TRBV9 and TRBJ2-1; 8 bases line up with TRBD2. V gave up 1 base and J gave up 2 bases; unmatched junction bases: 2. The CDR3 is made up of 15 amino acids. The germline gives CDR1 SGDLS, CDR2 YYNGEE. The CDR3 DNA sequence: TGTGCCAGCAGCGTATTGGGACTAGCCTACAATGAGCAGTTCTTC. It yields the protein CASSVLGLAYNEQFF.

The chain is built from TRBV7-2 and TRBJ2-7; 7 bases align to TRBD2. V lost 2 bases and J lost 11; bases outside the gene matches: 9. Germline CDR1 is SGHTA and CDR2 is FQGNSA. CDR3 size: 13 residues. DNA for the CDR3: TGTGCCAGCAGCTTACGCTCTGGAGGGAGGGAGTACTTC. This translates into CASSLRSGGREYF. Filled out from reference TRBV7-2 and TRBJ2-7, the complete variable domain reads GAGVSQSPSNKVTEKGKDVELRCDPISGHTALYWYRQSLGQGLEFLIYFQGNSAPDKSGLPSDRFSAERTGGSVSTLTIQRTQQEDSAVYLCASSLRSGGREYFGPGTRLTVT.

The gene calls are TRBV9 and TRBJ2-6; 7 bases line up with TRBD1. The CDR3 runs 17 residues. V shed 4 bases and J 1 base; nucleotides not matched to a gene: 8. CDR1 and CDR2 (germline): SGDLS, YYNGEE. The CDR3 DNA sequence: TGTGCCAGCAGCCTTCCGACAGGGAAATCTGGGGCCAACGTCCTGACTTTC. It translates to CASSLPTGKSGANVLTF.